Below, 25 T cell receptor beta chains from the same sample are listed, as sequenced in a study of blood T cell repertoires in COVID-19. TCRdb's copy holds only in-frame clones and misses some; the assay was immunoSEQ multiplex PCR. Altogether roughly 430,000 clones are present, roughly 88% being singletons, with the ten largest covering roughly 2%. Sequenced sample: PBMCs or T cells enriched from blood (not recorded which). Receptor source: a woman in her thirties or forties with acute COVID-19.

The chain is built from TRBV5-1 and TRBJ2-6, with TRBD1 matching over 8 bases. Looked up from germline, CDR1 is SGHRS and CDR2 is YFSETQ. The CDR3 extends over 17 amino acids. The trim removed 4 bases at V and 0 bases at J, leaving 6 bases unmatched. The DNA of the CDR3 is TGCGCCAGCAGCCTCGGGACAGGCCCCTCTGGGGCCAACGTCCTGACTTTC. It yields the protein CASSLGTGPSGANVLTF.

The V and J genes are TRBV5-5 and TRBJ1-1; D is undetermined. V was shortened by 7 bases and J by 2 bases, with 18 bases between the two germline ends. Germline-derived CDR1 and CDR2 are SGHKS and YYEKEE (reference sequence). This CDR3 spans 15 amino acids. In DNA form, the CDR3 reads TGTGCCAGCCAAAGCCTCCGTGGGCTAAACACTGAAGCTTTCTTT. Its translation: CASQSLRGLNTEAFF.

The rearrangement uses TRBV2 and TRBJ2-2, with D possibly TRBD2 on 6 matching bases. This CDR3 is 14 amino acids long. V dropped 6 bases and J dropped 0 bases, with 8 bases sitting between them. Germline V gene data show CDR1 as SNHLY and CDR2 as FYNNEI. The CDR3 loop is CASRVAANTGELFF. CDR3 in DNA: TGTGCCAGCAGGGTAGCGGCGAACACCGGGGAGCTGTTTTTT.

The chain recombines TRBV3-1 (or the pseudogene TRBV3-2) with TRBJ2-2, with D possibly being TRBD1 (6 bases). This CDR3 region has 15 residues. V was shortened by 2 bases and J by 3 bases, with 10 bases between the two germline ends. In germline, CDR1 is LGHDT, CDR2 YNNKEL (reference sequence). CDR3 in DNA: TGTGCCAGCAGCCAACCGGGACATTACACCGGGGAGCTGTTTTTT. It translates to CASSQPGHYTGELFF.

J is TRBJ1-1 and V is TRBV25-1; no reliable D call. CDR3 length: 14 amino acids. The germline V gene encodes CDR1 MGHDK and CDR2 SYGVNS. The V gene lost 7 bases and the J gene lost 1 base, with 13 bases spanning the gap. CDR3 sequence reads: CASTMNRRNTEAFF. The CDR3 coding sequence is TGTGCCAGCACCATGAATCGCAGGAACACTGAAGCTTTCTTT.

J is TRBJ1-1 and V is TRBV7-9; possibly TRBD1 for D (5 bases). V was cut by 3 bases and J by 1 base, with 6 bases left in between. This CDR3 comprises 13 residues. Germline CDR1 is SEHNR and CDR2 is FQNEAQ (reference sequence). CDR3 protein: CASSFGGNTEAFF. CDR3 coding DNA: TGTGCCAGCAGCTTCGGGGGGAACACTGAAGCTTTCTTT. Variable domain in full (rest from reference TRBV7-9 and TRBJ1-1): DTGVSQNPRHKITKRGQNVTFRCDPISEHNRLYWYRQTLGQGPEFLTYFQNEAQLEKSRLLSDRFSAERPKGSFSTLEIQRTEQGDSAMYLCASSFGGNTEAFFGQGTRLTVV.

As to this clone: The identical CDR3 is also encoded by other nucleotide sequences in the sample. The CDR3 sequence: CATGTGNQPQHF. CDR3 sequence (DNA): TGTGCCACCGGGACAGGTAATCAGCCCCAGCATTTT. The J gene is TRBJ1-5, the V gene TRBV24-1; 8 positions agree with TRBD1. The CDR3 loop spans 12 amino acids. Losses at the gene ends were 9 bases for V and 4 bases for J; bases not matched to a gene: 1. CDR1 is KGHDR and CDR2 is SFDVKD in the germline V gene.

This chain uses TRBV6-6 with TRBJ1-1, with 8 positions matching TRBD1. Per the germline V gene, CDR1 is MNHNY and CDR2 is SVGAGI (reference sequence). The CDR3 sequence is 15 residues long. V lost 6 bases and J lost 1; bases outside the gene matches: 7. This chain's CDR3 is CASRTPDRANTEAFF. The CDR3 DNA sequence: TGTGCCAGCAGGACACCGGACAGGGCGAACACTGAAGCTTTCTTT.

The rearrangement links TRBV7-9 to TRBJ2-3, with 10 bases that match TRBD2. The length of the CDR3 is 17 residues. The V gene's germline CDR1 is SEHNR and CDR2 FQNEAQ (reference sequence). V gave up 3 bases and J gave up 0 bases; unmatched junction bases: 6. Here the CDR3 DNA reads TGTGCCAGCAGCTTGGATAGCGGGGGGACCAGCACAGATACGCAGTATTTT. It translates to CASSLDSGGTSTDTQYF.

The count of this clone is one. V and J are TRBV5-1 and TRBJ2-6, with a tentative D call TRBD2 (6 bases). With 0 bases removed from V and 2 bases from J, the gap between germline ends came to 6 bases. This CDR3 is built from 15 residues. Germline lookup yields CDR1 SGHRS and CDR2 YFSETQ. CDR3 DNA sequence: TGCGCCAGCAGCTTGGGCGGGACTGGGGCCAACGTCCTGACTTTC. Its translation is CASSLGGTGANVLTF.

The count of this clone is one. The CDR3 spells CASGLVQGHVYGYTF. For the CDR3, the DNA is TGTGCTAGTGGTTTGGTACAGGGACACGTCTATGGCTACACCTTC. The chain combines TRBV12-5 with TRBJ1-2, with D tentatively TRBD1 (6 bases). The germline V gene encodes CDR1 LGHNT and CDR2 FRNRAP. The CDR3 totals 15 residues. The V end lost 0 bases, the J end lost 4 bases, and 12 bases lay between the germline ends.

The J gene is TRBJ2-7, the V gene TRBV5-1; tentatively, D is TRBD2 (6 bases). CDR1 SGHRS and CDR2 YFSETQ come from the germline V gene. The CDR3 totals 13 residues. Trimming stripped 4 bases from V and 3 bases from J, with 11 bases between. The DNA for the CDR3 is TGCGCCAGCAGCCACTCCGGGGGCTACGAGCAGTACTTC. It specifies CASSHSGGYEQYF.

This chain joins TRBV11-2 and TRBJ2-3; D possibly corresponds to TRBD1 (6 bases). CDR1 SGHAT and CDR2 FQNNGV come from the germline V gene. This CDR3 comprises 18 residues. With 1 base removed from V and 1 base from J, the gap between germline ends came to 18 bases. CDR3 DNA sequence: TGTGCCAGCAGCTTAGGGGTTTCCCCAGGGGATGGCACAGATACGCAGTATTTT. Its protein is CASSLGVSPGDGTDTQYF.

The chain uses TRBV10-3 and TRBJ1-2, with 10 bases that match TRBD1. The germline V gene has CDR1 ENHRY and CDR2 SYGVKD. V trimming: 3 bases; J trimming: 6 bases; junction bases outside the gene matches: 1. This CDR3 contains 13 residues. The CDR3 DNA reads TGTGCCATCAGTGATGGACAGGGGGATGGCTACACCTTC. Protein: CAISDGQGDGYTF.

This sequence joins TRBV27 and TRBJ1-6, with 7 bases identical to TRBD1. J lost 14 bases, V lost 6 bases, and 10 bases had no gene match. Germline V lookup: CDR1 MNHEY, CDR2 SMNVEV (reference sequence). CDR3 length equals 13 residues. The CDR3 DNA is TGTGCCAGCAGGGGGGACAGTGTCAGAGCCCTCCACTTT. This translates into CASRGDSVRALHF.

The V gene is TRBV5-1, the J gene TRBJ2-7; 9 bases are a match to TRBD1. The CDR3 totals 14 residues. V was clipped by 4 bases and J by 7 bases; unmatched bases: 9. Germline V CDR1 and CDR2: SGHRS, YFSETQ. The CDR3 loop reads CASSVRDREIEQYF. The CDR3 DNA sequence: TGCGCCAGCAGCGTCCGGGACAGGGAGATAGAGCAGTACTTC.

The chain couples TRBV4-1 to TRBJ2-5; 7 bases are shared with TRBD1. V trimming: 6 bases; J trimming: 1 base; junction bases outside the gene matches: 5. Germline-derived CDR1 and CDR2 are MGHRA and YSYEKL. The CDR3 covers 14 residues. The CDR3 DNA follows: TGCGCCAGCAGTCTCTACAGGGGCCAAGAGACCCAGTACTTC. Amino acids: CASSLYRGQETQYF.

The V call is TRBV11-3, the J call TRBJ2-5; 9 bases line up with TRBD2. V shed 3 bases, J shed 4 bases, and the junction held 12 bases outside the gene matches. The CDR3 loop spans 17 amino acids. Germline-derived CDR1 and CDR2 are SGHNT and YENEEA. In nucleotides, the CDR3 is TGTGCCAGCAGCTTGGGTGCAACGCGGGGGGGCGGAGAGACCCAGTACTTC. Its translation is CASSLGATRGGGETQYF.

The CDR3 reads CASSAQSSGNTIYF. CDR3 DNA sequence: TGTGCCAGCAGCGCACAGAGCTCTGGAAACACCATATATTTT. The genes are TRBV13 and TRBJ1-3; the D is unclear. The germline CDR1 and CDR2 sequences are PRHDT and FYEKMQ (reference sequence). The CDR3 runs 14 residues. Trimming removed 5 bases from V and 0 bases from J, with 8 bases in between.

The genes are TRBV3-1 (or the pseudogene TRBV3-2) and TRBJ1-3; D not certain. Germline loops: CDR1 LGHDT, CDR2 YNNKEL (reference sequence). Trimming removed 0 bases from V and 0 bases from J, with 18 bases in between. The CDR3 is 19 residues long. The CDR3 nucleotides are TGTGCCAGCAGCCAAGATCCTATTAGAGGACTGAACTCTGGAAACACCATATATTTT. It encodes CASSQDPIRGLNSGNTIYF.

The V and J genes are TRBV6-1 and TRBJ1-3; no definite D call. Deletions cut 2 bases from V and 1 base from J, with 6 bases between. The CDR3 spans 14 residues. CDR1 MNHNS and CDR2 SASEGT come from the germline V gene. The DNA for the CDR3 is TGTGCCAGCAGTGAAATTCAGTCTGGAAACACCATATATTTT. It is translated as CASSEIQSGNTIYF.

The chain uses TRBV5-4 and TRBJ2-7; 9 nucleotides agree with TRBD2. Germline V gives CDR1 SGHNT, CDR2 YYREEE (reference sequence). V was clipped by 5 bases and J by 3 bases; unmatched bases: 6. CDR3 length equals 14 residues. In nucleotides, the CDR3 is TGTGCCAGCAGACGAAGCGGGGGGAACTACGAGCAGTACTTC. This encodes CASRRSGGNYEQYF. The whole variable domain, filled in from reference TRBV5-4 and TRBJ2-7, reads ETGVTQSPTHLIKTRGQQVTLRCSSQSGHNTVSWYQQALGQGPQFIFQYYREEENGRGNFPPRFSGLQFPNYSSELNVNALELDDSALYLCASRRSGGNYEQYFGPGTRLTVT.

The rearrangement links TRBV27 to TRBJ1-5; maybe TRBD1 (5 bases). The ends were cut back, 5 bases at V and 3 bases at J, with 14 bases in the middle. CDR1 and CDR2 from the germline V gene are MNHEY and SMNVEV (reference sequence). This CDR3 region has 15 residues. The CDR3 protein is CASSPRPGPNQPQHF. DNA of the CDR3: TGTGCCAGCAGTCCTCGTCCAGGGCCCAATCAGCCCCAGCATTTT.

This clone appeared once. This chain joins TRBV5-1 and TRBJ1-6, with 8 bases that match TRBD1. Germline loops: CDR1 SGHRS, CDR2 YFSETQ. J was trimmed by 5 bases and V by 5 bases; bases with no gene match: 6. This CDR3 spans 15 amino acids. DNA of the CDR3: TGCGCCAGCAGACGCTCGGGACAGGATAATTCACCCCTCCACTTT. Its translation is CASRRSGQDNSPLHF. Full variable domain (missing parts from reference TRBV5-1 and TRBJ1-6): KAGVTQTPRYLIKTRGQQVTLSCSPISGHRSVSWYQQTPGQGLQFLFEYFSETQRNKGNFPGRFSGRQFSNSRSEMNVSTLELGDSALYLCASRRSGQDNSPLHFGNGTRLTVT.

In DNA, the CDR3 is TGTGCCTGGAGTGCGGGACTCCCGAACACTGAAGCTTTCTTT. Translation: CAWSAGLPNTEAFF. This chain uses TRBV30 with TRBJ1-1, with D perhaps TRBD1 (5 bases). V was trimmed by 1 base and J by 1 base, leaving 10 bases between them. Germline CDR1 and CDR2: GTSNPN and SVGIG (reference sequence). CDR3 length: 14 amino acids. The full variable domain, its missing parts supplied by reference TRBV30 and TRBJ1-1, is SQTIHQWPATLVQPVGSPLSLECTVEGTSNPNLYWYRQAAGRGLQLLFYSVGIGQISSEVPQNLSASRPQDRQFILSSKKLLLSDSGFYLCAWSAGLPNTEAFFGQGTRLTVV.